The 25 T cell receptor beta chains presented below share a single source sample, sequenced in a study of T cell repertoires in cytomegalovirus infection. One entry per CDR3 protein results from TCRdb running MiXCR on the reads. The data hold around 770,000 distinct CDR3 sequences, with roughly 28% observed a single time. Which antigens these TCRs recognize remains unknown. Here the sequenced sample was cultured CD8+ T cells from PBMCs, taken from culture after CMV antigen stimulation. Receptor source: a human donor in good health (CMV status not recorded). Some clones in this sample may be carry-over from other donors' samples.

At least ten counts were recorded for this clonotype. The chain has TRBV7-9 and TRBJ2-3, with 7 bases fitting TRBD1. The CDR3 loop spans 18 amino acids. Germline CDR1 is SEHNR and CDR2 is FQNEAQ (reference sequence). V dropped 2 bases and J dropped 4; count of bases not matched to a gene: 15. The CDR3 spells CASSLPILTGSNSDTQYF. In DNA form, the CDR3 reads TGTGCCAGCAGCTTACCGATCTTGACAGGGTCCAACTCAGATACGCAGTATTTT.

In this sample, this clonotype turned up many times. This sequence joins TRBV6-5 and TRBJ2-7; D could derive from TRBD1 or TRBD2 (5 bases each). In germline, CDR1 is MNHEY, CDR2 SVGAGI. The CDR3 runs to 15 residues. V was cut by 0 bases and J by 6 bases, with 15 bases left in between. The CDR3 sequence: CASSYSQYGALEQYF. Written as DNA, the CDR3 is TGTGCCAGCAGTTACTCGCAGTACGGGGCCCTCGAGCAGTACTTC.

This clonotype was found many times. The rearrangement uses TRBV7-8 and TRBJ2-1; TRBD2 is a possible D gene (7 bases). Germline V lookup: CDR1 SGHVS, CDR2 FQNEAQ. The CDR3 length is 14 residues. V lost 4 bases, J lost 9 bases, and 16 bases lay in between. DNA of the CDR3: TGTGCCAGCAGCTCTAGGGGGGGCGAGGTTGAGCAGTTCTTC. Translation gives CASSSRGGEVEQFF.

The J gene is TRBJ2-7, the V gene TRBV29-1; D unclear. The CDR3 has 13 residues. The germline gives CDR1 SQVTM, CDR2 ANQGSEA. The V and J ends lost 6 bases and 0 bases respectively, with 12 bases between them. The CDR3 DNA reads as TGCAGCGTCGACATTGTGGGCTCCTACGAGCAGTACTTC. Translation: CSVDIVGSYEQYF.

The V gene is TRBV6-5, the J gene TRBJ1-2; 8 nucleotides align to TRBD1. The germline CDR1 and CDR2 sequences are MNHEY and SVGAGI. The CDR3 covers 13 residues. V dropped 8 bases and J dropped 8; count of bases not matched to a gene: 10. The CDR3 DNA sequence: TGTGCCAGCCGCCCTGGACAGGGAGAAGGCTACACCTTC. As protein: CASRPGQGEGYTF.

As for this clonotype: Being one base from a much bigger clone, this may be a read error. The rearrangement links TRBV7-2 to TRBJ2-7; 8 positions match TRBD1. After removal of 4 bases from V and 5 bases from J, the junction contained 13 bases not matched to a gene. CDR1 and CDR2 from the germline V gene are SGHTA and FQGNSA. This CDR3 has 16 residues. In DNA form, the CDR3 reads TGTGCCAGCAGCTCTCACGGACTTTACAGGGGGGACGAGCAGTACTTC. It specifies CASSSHGLYRGDEQYF.

This sequence joins TRBV7-9 and TRBJ2-3; D remains ambiguous. This CDR3 contains 13 residues. Trimming pared 8 bases from V and 0 bases from J, leaving 9 bases between. CDR1 is SEHNR, CDR2 FQNEAQ, per germline (reference sequence). Written as DNA, the CDR3 is TGTGCCAGCGACCTCACTAGCACAGATACGCAGTATTTT. Its protein product is CASDLTSTDTQYF.

The chain couples TRBV19 to TRBJ1-1, with TRBD1 matching 8 bases. This CDR3 spans 14 amino acids. V lost 6 bases, J lost 0 bases, and 3 bases stayed unmatched. Germline values: CDR1 LNHDA, CDR2 SQIVND (reference sequence). CDR3 in amino acids: CASRNRGMNTEAFF. DNA of the CDR3: TGTGCCAGTAGAAACAGGGGGATGAACACTGAAGCTTTCTTT.

This clonotype occurred a few times. This chain uses TRBV19 with TRBJ1-1; D is unresolved. V lost 7 bases and J 0 bases, leaving 12 bases between the germline ends. The germline gives CDR1 LNHDA, CDR2 SQIVND (reference sequence). The CDR3 extends over 14 amino acids. The CDR3 DNA follows: TGTGCCAGTATAAGGAGGGAGATGAACACTGAAGCTTTCTTT. Encoded protein: CASIRREMNTEAFF.

This clonotype was seen a few times. The chain joins TRBV19 to TRBJ1-1; a possible D gene is TRBD1 (6 bases). V was cut by 4 bases and J by 0 bases, with 21 bases left in between. CDR3 size: 18 residues. The germline V gene has CDR1 LNHDA and CDR2 SQIVND (reference sequence). The CDR3 region has the DNA TGTGCCAGTAGTAAAGACCGTGACAGGTGGTATGTGAACACTGAAGCTTTCTTT. This sequence encodes CASSKDRDRWYVNTEAFF.

The table lists this clonotype with many counts. The chain has TRBV7-9 and TRBJ1-5; TRBD1 is a possible D gene (5 bases). V was shortened by 3 bases and J by 5 bases, with 17 bases between the two germline ends. Germline CDR1 SEHNR, CDR2 FQNEAQ (reference sequence). The CDR3 has 16 residues. The DNA for the CDR3 is TGTGCCAGCAGCTTTAGCGGTCCGGGGGTTGATCAGCCCCAGCATTTT. Translating it yields CASSFSGPGVDQPQHF. The full variable domain, with the rest looked up from reference TRBV7-9 and TRBJ1-5, is DTGVSQNPRHKITKRGQNVTFRCDPISEHNRLYWYRQTLGQGPEFLTYFQNEAQLEKSRLLSDRFSAERPKGSFSTLEIQRTEQGDSAMYLCASSFSGPGVDQPQHFGDGTRLSIL.

The J gene is TRBJ2-7, the V gene TRBV5-5; 8 nucleotides agree with TRBD1. Trimming at V came to 5 bases and at J to 0 bases, leaving 7 bases not matched to a gene. CDR3 length equals 15 residues. Germline assignment: CDR1 SGHKS and CDR2 YYEKEE (reference sequence). CDR3 sequence (DNA): TGTGCCAGCAGGAAACAGGGGGATTTCTCCTACGAGCAGTACGTC. This codes for CASRKQGDFSYEQYV.

The chain has TRBV2 and TRBJ1-2; TRBD1 aligns across 8 bases. The germline V gene encodes CDR1 SNHLY and CDR2 FYNNEI. The CDR3 loop spans 16 amino acids. After removal of 9 bases from V and 0 bases from J, the junction contained 12 bases not matched to a gene. CDR3 in amino acids: CARNSRRDRSNYGYTF. CDR3 nucleotides: TGTGCCAGGAATTCCCGCCGGGACAGGTCTAACTATGGCTACACCTTC.

The rearrangement joins TRBV6-5 to TRBJ2-7; 8 bases line up with TRBD1. Germline loops: CDR1 MNHEY, CDR2 SVGAGI. The CDR3 runs 13 residues. J was trimmed by 5 bases and V by 5 bases; bases with no gene match: 5. The CDR3 here is CASSPDRANEQYV. The CDR3 bases are TGTGCCAGCAGTCCGGACAGGGCGAACGAGCAGTACGTC.

The DNA of the CDR3 is TGTGCCAGCAGTTACTCGGACTATAGCAATCAGCCCCAGCATTTT. It encodes CASSYSDYSNQPQHF. The chain carries TRBV6-5 and TRBJ1-5; D ambiguous. Between the trimmed V and J ends, which lost 0 bases and 0 bases, there was a span of 6 bases. Germline V gene sequence: CDR1 MNHEY, CDR2 SVGAGI. The CDR3 loop spans 15 amino acids.

The chain has TRBV7-6 and TRBJ2-5; weak D call: TRBD2 (6 bases). Trimming stripped 1 base from V and 7 bases from J, with 10 bases between. The CDR3 is 13 amino acids. The germline gives CDR1 SGHVS, CDR2 FNYEAQ. The CDR3 reads CASSLGEEMTQYF. The CDR3 DNA is TGTGCCAGCAGCTTAGGGGAGGAGATGACCCAGTACTTC. The variable domain in full, with the rest retrieved from reference TRBV7-6 and TRBJ2-5, is GAGVSQSPRYKVTKRGQDVALRCDPISGHVSLYWYRQALGQGPEFLTYFNYEAQQDKSGLPNDRFSAERPEGSISTLTIQRTEQRDSAMYRCASSLGEEMTQYFGPGTRLLVL.

This clonotype was counted only a few times. The V call is TRBV15, the J call TRBJ2-1; 12 bases map to TRBD2. The germline gives CDR1 LNHNV, CDR2 YYDKDF (reference sequence). CDR3 size: 14 residues. V shed 4 bases, J shed 8 bases, and the junction held 3 bases outside the gene matches. CDR3 protein: CATSTSGGADEQFF. CDR3 bases: TGTGCCACCAGCACTAGCGGGGGGGCGGATGAGCAGTTCTTC.

The chain joins TRBV19 to TRBJ1-1, with D unclear. Germline V gives CDR1 LNHDA, CDR2 SQIVND (reference sequence). V was cut by 4 bases and J by 0 bases, with 9 bases left in between. The CDR3 is 14 amino acids. The CDR3 region has the DNA TGTGCCAGTAGTACCATAAAGGTGAACACTGAAGCTTTCTTT. Translation gives CASSTIKVNTEAFF. Filled out from reference TRBV19 and TRBJ1-1, the complete variable domain reads DGGITQSPKYLFRKEGQNVTLSCEQNLNHDAMYWYRQDPGQGLRLIYYSQIVNDFQKGDIAEGYSVSREKKESFPLTVTSAQKNPTAFYLCASSTIKVNTEAFFGQGTRLTVV.

The V and J genes are TRBV13 and TRBJ2-5; weak D call: TRBD1 (6 bases). V lost 7 bases to trimming and J lost 5 bases, with 17 bases between them. Germline V lookup: CDR1 PRHDT, CDR2 FYEKMQ (reference sequence). CDR3 size: 14 residues. The CDR3 DNA is TGTGCCAGCACCCTGGGGGCGGCGGAGGAGACCCAGTACTTC. This encodes CASTLGAAEETQYF.

On this clonotype itself: A much more abundant neighbour one base away suggests this may be a read error. The gene calls are TRBV11-1 and TRBJ2-3; 11 nucleotides align to TRBD2. Germline V gene sequence: CDR1 SGHAT, CDR2 FQDESV (reference sequence). This CDR3 is 16 amino acids long. The trim removed 4 bases at V and 1 base at J, leaving 4 bases unmatched. CDR3 coding DNA: TGTGCCAGCAGCTCGGTACTAGCGGGGGGCACAGATACGCAGTATTTT. Its translation: CASSSVLAGGTDTQYF. Variable domain in full (rest from reference TRBV11-1 and TRBJ2-3): EAEVAQSPRYKITEKSQAVAFWCDPISGHATLYWYRQILGQGPELLVQFQDESVVDDSQLPKDRFSAERLKGVDSTLKIQPAELGDSAMYLCASSSVLAGGTDTQYFGPGTRLTVL.

In this sample, this clonotype turned up many times. This chain uses TRBV5-5 with TRBJ2-2; tentative D call: TRBD1 (5 bases). Trimming shortened V by 4 bases and J by 5 bases, and 9 bases separated the two germline ends. The CDR3 totals 13 residues. Germline CDR1 and CDR2: SGHKS and YYEKEE (reference sequence). The CDR3 protein is CASSTDRTGELFF. Written as DNA, the CDR3 is TGTGCCAGCAGCACTGACAGAACCGGGGAGCTGTTTTTT.

This chain uses TRBV7-2 with TRBJ1-1, with D perhaps TRBD1 (5 bases). Germline V gene sequence: CDR1 SGHTA, CDR2 FQGNSA. The CDR3 contains 12 residues. Trimming took off 3 bases at V and 7 bases at J, with 9 bases between the two ends. This chain's CDR3 is CASSLGVLEAFF. For the CDR3, the DNA is TGTGCCAGCAGCTTGGGGGTTCTTGAAGCTTTCTTT. Looking up the rest from reference TRBV7-2 and TRBJ1-1 gives the full variable domain: GAGVSQSPSNKVTEKGKDVELRCDPISGHTALYWYRQSLGQGLEFLIYFQGNSAPDKSGLPSDRFSAERTGGSVSTLTIQRTQQEDSAVYLCASSLGVLEAFFGQGTRLTVV.

The J gene is TRBJ2-7, the V gene TRBV14, with D possibly called TRBD1 or TRBD2 (5 bases each). The V end lost 1 base, the J end lost 9 bases, and 19 bases lay between the germline ends. Germline values: CDR1 SGHDN, CDR2 FVKESK. The CDR3 contains 15 residues. Here the CDR3 DNA reads TGTGCCAGCAGCCAAGTTCCGGGACCCCAGACGGGGCAGTACTTC. Its protein product is CASSQVPGPQTGQYF.

The CDR3 sequence: CASSFRGLGWDEQFF. As DNA, the CDR3 is TGCGCCAGCAGCTTTAGGGGTTTAGGGTGGGATGAGCAGTTCTTC. The chain uses TRBV5-1 and TRBJ2-1, with D maybe TRBD1 (5 bases). This CDR3 comprises 15 residues. The V gene lost 2 bases and the J gene lost 8 bases, with 17 bases spanning the gap. Germline CDR1 and CDR2: SGHRS and YFSETQ.

This chain links TRBV5-5 with TRBJ2-2; D may be TRBD1 (5 bases). The CDR3 contains 15 residues. The germline V gene has CDR1 SGHKS and CDR2 YYEKEE (reference sequence). Trimming took off 7 bases at V and 1 base at J, with 14 bases between the two ends. DNA of the CDR3: TGTGCCAGCCTGGCAGGGCCCCAGAACACCGGGGAGCTGTTTTTT. As protein: CASLAGPQNTGELFF.